Given below is one TCR beta chain in context. The data stem from a study of blood T cell repertoires in COVID-19. Original processing notes: Scientists estimated how many nucleated cells there were by amplifying reference gene primers. Clones were sequenced by immunoSEQ multiplex PCR, and TCRdb holds only the in-frame ones, with some missing. V, J and clone size derive from that table, while D and trimming were established from the DNA sequence. The profile shows hundreds of thousands of clones, around 90% of them singletons. The receptor was isolated from a woman between 18 and 30 years old who had recovered from COVID-19. Sequencing was done on a sample of peripheral blood.

CDR3 region: CSVRGGAYEQYF. The CDR3 DNA reads TGCAGCGTTCGGGGAGGTGCCTACGAGCAGTACTTC. The chain is built from TRBV29-1 and TRBJ2-7; the D gene is possibly TRBD2 (6 bases). Trimming cost V 5 bases and J 2 bases, with 10 bases left between them. The V gene's germline CDR1 is SQVTM and CDR2 ANQGSEA. CDR3 size: 12 residues.